This TCR beta chain is drawn from a study of shared clonotypes between healthy human individuals. An even split of each subset's genomic DNA across several immunoSEQ plates was performed. TCRdb keeps only in-frame clones here, not all; method: immunoSEQ multiplex PCR. The table includes around 1.9 million clones, about 94% detected once. Study-level points and caveats: Larger richness was generally estimated for naive than memory subsets. Shared across a few donors were 4% to 5% of the naive CD4 clonotypes. Among non-shared clonotypes, generation probabilities were lower than among those shared by all four donors.

The germline CDR1 and CDR2 sequences are PRHDT and FYEKMQ (reference sequence). This CDR3 is 13 amino acids long. With 5 bases removed from V and 3 bases from J, the gap between germline ends came to 11 bases. Points on this clone: The antigen remains undetermined.

The naive CD8 fraction comprised CD45RO-negative cells positively selected for CCR7 and excluded terminally differentiated effector memory CD45RA+ cells. The J gene is TRBJ2-7, the V gene TRBV13; D is undetermined. The specimen sequenced was naive CD8+ T cells from PBMCs. The clonotype comes from a man between 18 and 29 years old in good health. Some clones in this sample may be carry-over from other donors' samples. Here the CDR3 reads CASSQGSSYEQYF. CDR3 DNA: TGTGCCAGCAGCCAAGGTTCGAGCTACGAGCAGTACTTC. Combining the CDR3 with reference TRBV13 and TRBJ2-7 gives the whole variable domain AAGVIQSPRHLIKEKRETATLKCYPIPRHDTVYWYQQGPGQDPQFLISFYEKMQSDKGSIPDRFSAQQFSDYHSELNMSSLELGDSALYFCASSQGSSYEQYFGPGTRLTVT.